This T cell receptor (beta chain) comes out of a study of shared clonotypes between healthy human individuals. About this clone: The antigen is undetermined.

Repertoires were generated with immunoSEQ multiplex PCR, while TCRdb's copy carries only in-frame clones and drops some. The sample records more than 500,000 clones, roughly 95% being singletons. Terminally differentiated effector memory CD45RA+ cells were left out of the naive CD8 fraction, which was CD45RO-negative and positively selected for CCR7. General study findings and limits: Shared clonotypes: 4.5% to 5% naive CD4, 3% to 3.5% naive CD8, about 2.5% memory CD4, 0.4% to 0.45% memory CD8. Generation probabilities were higher for clonotypes shared across all four sorted-subset donors than for unshared ones.

Germline CDR1 reads MDHEN; CDR2 reads SYDVKM. V dropped 1 base and J dropped 1; count of bases not matched to a gene: 3. CDR3 size: 15 residues. The genes are TRBV28 and TRBJ1-1; 7 bases fit TRBD1. The source is a woman in her thirties in good health. The material sequenced was naive CD8+ T cells sorted from blood. The CDR3 reads CASSLYRGQNTEAFF. For the CDR3, the DNA is TGTGCCAGCAGTTTATACAGGGGTCAGAACACTGAAGCTTTCTTT.